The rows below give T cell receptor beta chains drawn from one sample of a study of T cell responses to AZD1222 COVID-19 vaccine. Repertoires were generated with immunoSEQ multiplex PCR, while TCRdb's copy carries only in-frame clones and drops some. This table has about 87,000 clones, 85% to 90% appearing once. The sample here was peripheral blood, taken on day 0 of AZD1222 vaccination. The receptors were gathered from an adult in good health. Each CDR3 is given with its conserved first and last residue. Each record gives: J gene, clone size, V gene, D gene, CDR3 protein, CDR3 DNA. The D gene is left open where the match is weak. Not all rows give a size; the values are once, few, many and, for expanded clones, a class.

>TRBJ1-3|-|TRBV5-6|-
CASSLRIAQNTIYF
TGTGCCAGCAGCTTGAGGATTGCCCAAAACACCATATATTTT
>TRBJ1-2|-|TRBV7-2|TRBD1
CASSFEQGALYGYTF
TGTGCCAGCAGCTTTGAACAGGGGGCTCTCTATGGCTACACCTTC
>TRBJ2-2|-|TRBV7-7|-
CASSPRAPGGTGELFF
TGTGCTAGCAGCCCCCGGGCCCCAGGCGGCACCGGGGAGCTGTTTTTT
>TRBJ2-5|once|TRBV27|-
CASSHRQAEAQYF
TGTGCCAGCAGCCACCGACAGGCCGAGGCCCAGTACTTC
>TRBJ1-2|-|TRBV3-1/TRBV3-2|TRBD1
CASSHARGGYGYTF
TGTGCCAGCAGCCATGCCAGGGGGGGCTATGGCTACACCTTC
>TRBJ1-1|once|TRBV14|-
CASSQVADTEAFF
TGTGCCAGCAGCCAAGTGGCAGACACTGAAGCTTTCTTT
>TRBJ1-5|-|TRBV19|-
CASSIAGGFGQPQHF
TGTGCCAGTAGTATAGCTGGGGGCTTCGGCCAGCCCCAGCATTTT
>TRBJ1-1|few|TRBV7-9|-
CASSLGPSEPRAFF
TGTGCCAGCAGCTTGGGGCCCAGCGAACCGCGAGCTTTCTTT
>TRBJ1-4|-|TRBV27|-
CASRGNPALEKLFF
TGTGCCAGCAGGGGGAACCCGGCGCTTGAAAAACTGTTTTTT
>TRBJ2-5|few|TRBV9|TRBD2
CASSPHGGGILGETQYF
TGTGCCAGCAGCCCCCACGGCGGGGGAATTCTGGGAGAGACCCAGTACTTC
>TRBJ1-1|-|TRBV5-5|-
CASSAGRLEAFF
TGTGCCAGCAGCGCCGGTAGGCTTGAAGCTTTCTTT
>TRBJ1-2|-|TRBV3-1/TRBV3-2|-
CASSQGMGRTVDSGYTF
TGTGCCAGCAGCCAAGGGATGGGGAGGACAGTAGATTCTGGCTACACCTTC
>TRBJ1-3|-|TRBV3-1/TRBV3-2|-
CASSPYFGDTIYF
TGTGCCAGCAGCCCGTACTTCGGAGACACCATATATTTT
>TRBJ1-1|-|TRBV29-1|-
CSAAGKRDTEAFF
TGCAGCGCGGCGGGAAAACGCGACACTGAAGCTTTCTTT
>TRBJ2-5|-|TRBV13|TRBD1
CASSLGDRSVETQYF
TGTGCCAGCAGCTTGGGGGACAGGTCCGTCGAGACCCAGTACTTC
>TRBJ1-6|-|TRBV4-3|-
CASSQEWSNFNSPLHF
TGCGCCAGCAGCCAAGAGTGGTCAAATTTTAATTCACCCCTCCACTTT
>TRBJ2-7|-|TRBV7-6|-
CASSLGGASYEQYF
TGTGCCAGCAGCTTAGGGGGGGCCTCCTACGAGCAGTACTTC
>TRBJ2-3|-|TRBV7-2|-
CASSLVRSTDTQYF
TGTGCCAGCAGCTTAGTCCGTAGCACAGATACGCAGTATTTT
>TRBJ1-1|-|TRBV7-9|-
CASSLPRDPTTMNTEAFF
TGTGCCAGCAGCCTCCCCAGGGATCCTACCACCATGAACACTGAAGCTTTCTTT
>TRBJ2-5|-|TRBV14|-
CASSPLTRDVRYF
TGTGCCAGCAGCCCTCTGACACGGGACGTCAGGTACTTC
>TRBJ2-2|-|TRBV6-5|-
CASSFRAGELFF
TGTGCCAGCAGTTTCCGGGCCGGGGAGCTGTTTTTT
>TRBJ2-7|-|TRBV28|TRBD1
CASRGRDRSYF
TGTGCCAGCAGGGGCCGGGACAGGAGTTACTTC
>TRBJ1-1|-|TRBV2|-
CASSDLGVNTEAFF
TGTGCCAGCAGTGACCTGGGTGTGAACACTGAAGCTTTCTTT
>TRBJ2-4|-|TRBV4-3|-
CASSQDEGPKNIQYF
TGCGCCAGCAGCCAAGATGAAGGGCCCAAAAACATTCAGTACTTC
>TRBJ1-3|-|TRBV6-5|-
CASSYRGLGNTIYF
TGTGCCAGCAGTTACCGCGGGCTTGGAAACACCATATATTTT
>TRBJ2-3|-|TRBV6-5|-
CASSYSTAADTQYF
TGTGCCAGCAGTTACTCGACCGCGGCAGATACGCAGTATTTT
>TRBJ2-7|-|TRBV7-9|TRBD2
CASSLTSGGLPEQYF
TGTGCCAGCAGCCTTACTAGCGGGGGCCTACCGGAGCAGTACTTC
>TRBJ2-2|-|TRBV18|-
CASSPSTGNTGELFF
TGTGCCAGCTCACCCTCAACAGGGAACACCGGGGAGCTGTTTTTT
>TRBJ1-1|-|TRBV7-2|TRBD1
CASRAPGTGGTEAFF
TGTGCCAGCAGGGCCCCGGGGACAGGGGGCACTGAAGCTTTCTTT
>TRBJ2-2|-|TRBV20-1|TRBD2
CSASSSGGSAGELFF
TGCAGTGCTAGTTCTAGCGGGGGGTCCGCCGGGGAGCTGTTTTTT
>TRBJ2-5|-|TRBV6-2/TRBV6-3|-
CASSQLAQETQYF
TGTGCCAGCAGTCAGCTAGCGCAAGAGACCCAGTACTTC
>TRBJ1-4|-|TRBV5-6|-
CASTSREANEKLFF
TGTGCCAGCACCAGCAGGGAAGCTAATGAAAAACTGTTTTTT
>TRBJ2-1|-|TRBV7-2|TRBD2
CASSSMRGGLDEQFF
TGTGCCAGCAGCTCCATGCGGGGGGGCCTCGATGAGCAGTTCTTC
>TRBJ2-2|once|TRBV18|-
CASSPLDSNTGELFF
TGTGCCAGCTCACCCTTAGACTCGAACACCGGGGAGCTGTTTTTT
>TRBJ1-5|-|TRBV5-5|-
CASSWGMRLDSNQPQHF
TGTGCCAGCAGCTGGGGTATGAGGTTAGATAGCAATCAGCCCCAGCATTTT
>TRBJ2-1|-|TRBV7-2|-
CASSSQSTTYNEQFF
TGTGCCAGCAGCTCACAGAGCACAACCTACAATGAGCAGTTCTTC
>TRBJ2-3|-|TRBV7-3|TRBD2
CASSLISGGATTDTQYF
TGTGCCAGCAGCTTAATTAGCGGGGGGGCCACCACAGATACGCAGTATTTT
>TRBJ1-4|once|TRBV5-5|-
CASSFLQDARSGEKLFF
TGTGCCAGCAGCTTTCTTCAGGACGCCCGTTCTGGTGAAAAACTGTTTTTT
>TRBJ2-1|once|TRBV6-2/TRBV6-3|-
CASSYRANEQFF
TGTGCCAGCAGTTATAGAGCAAATGAGCAGTTCTTC
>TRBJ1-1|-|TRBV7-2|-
CASSLEAGWGEAFF
TGTGCCAGCAGCTTAGAGGCAGGGTGGGGTGAAGCTTTCTTT
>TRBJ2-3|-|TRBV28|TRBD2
CASSPPSGASYTDTQYF
TGTGCCAGCAGCCCCCCTAGCGGGGCGTCCTACACAGATACGCAGTATTTT
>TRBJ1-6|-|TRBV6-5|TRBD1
CASRSDRASNSPLHF
TGTGCCAGCAGATCCGACAGGGCATCTAATTCACCCCTCCACTTT
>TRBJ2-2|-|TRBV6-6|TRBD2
CASSPRLAGGVTGELFF
TGTGCCAGCAGTCCGCGACTAGCGGGGGGTGTGACCGGGGAGCTGTTTTTT
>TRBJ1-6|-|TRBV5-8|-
CASSLGPAGVSYNSPLHF
TGTGCCAGCAGCTTGGGGCCAGCGGGGGTCTCCTATAATTCACCCCTCCACTTT
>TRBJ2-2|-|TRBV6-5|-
CASSYLSTAIGGELFF
TGTGCCAGCAGTTACCTATCGACCGCGATCGGCGGGGAGCTGTTTTTT
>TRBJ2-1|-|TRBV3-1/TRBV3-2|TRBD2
CASSPTLAGGINEQFF
TGTGCCAGCAGCCCTACCCTAGCGGGGGGGATCAATGAGCAGTTCTTC
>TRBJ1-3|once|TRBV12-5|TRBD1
CASGLRTGEAGNTIYF
TGTGCTAGTGGTTTGAGGACAGGAGAGGCAGGAAACACCATATATTTT
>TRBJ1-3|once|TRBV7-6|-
CASSTGHGAGNTIYF
TGTGCCAGCAGCACCGGACACGGGGCTGGAAACACCATATATTTT